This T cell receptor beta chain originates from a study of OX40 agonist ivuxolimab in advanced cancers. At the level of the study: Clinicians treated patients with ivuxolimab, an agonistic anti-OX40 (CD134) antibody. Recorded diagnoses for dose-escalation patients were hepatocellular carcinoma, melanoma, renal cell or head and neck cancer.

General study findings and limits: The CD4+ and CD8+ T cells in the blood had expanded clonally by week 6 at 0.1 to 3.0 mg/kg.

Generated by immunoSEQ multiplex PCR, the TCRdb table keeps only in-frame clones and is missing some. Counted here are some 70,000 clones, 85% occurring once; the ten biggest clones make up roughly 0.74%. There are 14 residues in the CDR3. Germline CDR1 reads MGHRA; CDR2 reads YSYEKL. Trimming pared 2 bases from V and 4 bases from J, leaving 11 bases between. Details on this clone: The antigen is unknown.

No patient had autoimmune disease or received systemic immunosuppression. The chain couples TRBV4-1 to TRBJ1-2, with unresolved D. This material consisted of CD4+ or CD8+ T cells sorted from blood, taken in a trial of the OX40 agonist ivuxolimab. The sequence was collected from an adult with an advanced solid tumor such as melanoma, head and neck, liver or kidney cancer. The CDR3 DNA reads TGCGCCAGCAGCCAACAAACAGTGTCCTATGGCTACACCTTC. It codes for CASSQQTVSYGYTF.